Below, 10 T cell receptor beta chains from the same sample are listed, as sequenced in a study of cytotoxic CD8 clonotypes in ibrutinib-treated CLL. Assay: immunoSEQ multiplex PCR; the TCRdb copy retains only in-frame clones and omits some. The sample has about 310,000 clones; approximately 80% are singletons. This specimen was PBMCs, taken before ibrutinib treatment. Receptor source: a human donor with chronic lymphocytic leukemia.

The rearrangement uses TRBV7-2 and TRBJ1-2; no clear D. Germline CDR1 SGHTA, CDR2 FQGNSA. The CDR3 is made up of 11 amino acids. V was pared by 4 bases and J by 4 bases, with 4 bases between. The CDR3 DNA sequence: TGTGCCAGCAGCTCCCGCTATGGCTACACCTTC. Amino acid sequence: CASSSRYGYTF.

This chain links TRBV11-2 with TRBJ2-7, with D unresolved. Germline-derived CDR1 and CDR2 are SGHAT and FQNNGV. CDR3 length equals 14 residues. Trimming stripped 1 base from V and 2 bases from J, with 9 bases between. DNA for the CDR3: TGTGCCAGCAGCTTAGTTTGGATTGCCTACGAGCAGTACTTC. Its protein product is CASSLVWIAYEQYF.

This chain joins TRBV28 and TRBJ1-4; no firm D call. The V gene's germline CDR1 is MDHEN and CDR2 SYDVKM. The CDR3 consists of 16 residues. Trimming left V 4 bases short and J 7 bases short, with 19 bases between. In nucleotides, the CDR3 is TGTGCCAGCAGTTCCTCTCGCCAGGCCCTGGGTGAAAAACTGTTTTTT. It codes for CASSSSRQALGEKLFF. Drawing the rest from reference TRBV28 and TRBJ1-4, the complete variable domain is DVKVTQSSRYLVKRTGEKVFLECVQDMDHENMFWYRQDPGLGLRLIYFSYDVKMKEKGDIPEGYSVSREKKERFSLILESASTNQTSMYLCASSSSRQALGEKLFFGSGTQLSVL.

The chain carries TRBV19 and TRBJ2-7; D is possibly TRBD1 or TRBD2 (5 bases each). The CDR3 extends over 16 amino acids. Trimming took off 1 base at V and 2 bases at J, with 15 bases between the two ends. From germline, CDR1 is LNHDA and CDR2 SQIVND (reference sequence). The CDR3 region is CASSIGGLRPTYEQYF. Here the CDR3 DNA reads TGTGCCAGTAGTATAGGGGGGTTAAGGCCTACCTACGAGCAGTACTTC.

CDR3 in amino acids: CASSGAGGHEQFF. DNA for the CDR3: TGTGCCAGCAGCGGGGCAGGGGGCCATGAGCAGTTCTTC. This chain connects TRBV5-4 to TRBJ2-1; TRBD1 matches at 8 bases. This CDR3 has 13 amino acids. V trimming: 4 bases; J trimming: 8 bases; junction bases outside the gene matches: 5. From germline, CDR1 is SGHNT and CDR2 YYREEE (reference sequence).

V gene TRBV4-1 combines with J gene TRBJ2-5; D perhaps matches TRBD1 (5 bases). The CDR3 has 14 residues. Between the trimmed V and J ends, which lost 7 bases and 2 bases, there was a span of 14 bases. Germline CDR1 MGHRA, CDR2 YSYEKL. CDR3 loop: CASNQGAPQETQYF. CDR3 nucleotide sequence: TGCGCCAGCAATCAGGGTGCCCCACAAGAGACCCAGTACTTC.

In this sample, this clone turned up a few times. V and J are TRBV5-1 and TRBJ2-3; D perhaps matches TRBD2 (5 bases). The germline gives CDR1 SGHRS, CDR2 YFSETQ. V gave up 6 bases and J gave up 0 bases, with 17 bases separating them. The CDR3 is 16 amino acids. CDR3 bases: TGCGCCAGCAACCCAGGCGGAGCGGTGAGCACAGATACGCAGTATTTT. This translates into CASNPGGAVSTDTQYF.

CDR3 amino acids: CASSLVGLAEETQYF. The DNA of the CDR3 is TGTGCCAGCAGCTTAGTGGGACTAGCAGAAGAGACCCAGTACTTC. This rearrangement joins TRBV7-2 to TRBJ2-5; 9 nucleotides agree with TRBD2. From germline, CDR1 is SGHTA and CDR2 FQGNSA. Trimming cost V 1 base and J 3 bases; bases outside gene matches: 3. The CDR3 spans 15 residues.

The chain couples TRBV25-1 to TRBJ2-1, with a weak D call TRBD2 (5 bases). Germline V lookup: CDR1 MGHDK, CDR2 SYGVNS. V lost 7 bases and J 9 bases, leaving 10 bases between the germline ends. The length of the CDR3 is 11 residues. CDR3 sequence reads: CASKSGLEQFF. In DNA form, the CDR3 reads TGTGCCAGCAAATCAGGACTTGAGCAGTTCTTC.

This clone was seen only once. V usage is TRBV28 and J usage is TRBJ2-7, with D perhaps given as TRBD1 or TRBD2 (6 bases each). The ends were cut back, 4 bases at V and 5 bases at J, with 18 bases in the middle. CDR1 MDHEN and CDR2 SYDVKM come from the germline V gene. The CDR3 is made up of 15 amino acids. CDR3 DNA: TGTGCCAGCAGTTCGGCCTCGGGGGCGCTCAACGAGCAGTACTTC. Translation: CASSSASGALNEQYF. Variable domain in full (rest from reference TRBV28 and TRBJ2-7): DVKVTQSSRYLVKRTGEKVFLECVQDMDHENMFWYRQDPGLGLRLIYFSYDVKMKEKGDIPEGYSVSREKKERFSLILESASTNQTSMYLCASSSASGALNEQYFGPGTRLTVT.